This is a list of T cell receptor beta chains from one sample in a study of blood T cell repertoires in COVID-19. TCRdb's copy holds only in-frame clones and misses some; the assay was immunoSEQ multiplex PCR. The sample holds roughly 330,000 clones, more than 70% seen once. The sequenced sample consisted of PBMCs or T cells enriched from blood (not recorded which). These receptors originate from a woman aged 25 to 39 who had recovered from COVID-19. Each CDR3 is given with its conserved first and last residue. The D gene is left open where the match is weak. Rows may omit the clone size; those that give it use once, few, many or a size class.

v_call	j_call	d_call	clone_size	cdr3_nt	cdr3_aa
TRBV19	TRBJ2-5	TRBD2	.	TGTGCCAGTAGTCCCGGACTAGCGGGGATCCCCAGGACCCAGTACTTC	CASSPGLAGIPRTQYF
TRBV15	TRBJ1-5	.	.	TGTGCCACCAGCAGAGATAACAGGGACCAGCCCCAGCATTTT	CATSRDNRDQPQHF
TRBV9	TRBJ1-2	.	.	TGTGCCAGCAGCGCCAGGTATGGCTACACCTTC	CASSARYGYTF
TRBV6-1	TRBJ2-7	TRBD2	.	TGTGCCAGCAGTGATGCGGGACTAGGGGTCTCCTACGAGCAGTACTTC	CASSDAGLGVSYEQYF
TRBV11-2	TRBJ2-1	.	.	TGTGCCAGCAGCCAGCCGGAGGGGAGACCCCTAGGGGATTACAATGAGCAGTTCTTC	CASSQPEGRPLGDYNEQFF
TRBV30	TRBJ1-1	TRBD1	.	TGTGCCTGGAGTGTTGGACAGGGGGCAACTGAAGCTTTCTTT	CAWSVGQGATEAFF
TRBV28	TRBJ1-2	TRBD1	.	TGTGCCAGCAGTTTAGGGGACAGGACCCATGGCTACACCTTC	CASSLGDRTHGYTF
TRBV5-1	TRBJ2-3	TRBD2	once	TGCGCCAGCAGCTTAAGTTTTACTAGCGGGGTCACAGATACGCAGTATTTT	CASSLSFTSGVTDTQYF
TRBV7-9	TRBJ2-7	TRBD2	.	TGTGCCAGCAGCCACGGCGGGGGGTACGAGCAGTACTTC	CASSHGGGYEQYF
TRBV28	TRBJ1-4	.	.	TGTGCCAGCAGAACCACAGGGATTGGGAATGAAAAACTGTTTTTT	CASRTTGIGNEKLFF
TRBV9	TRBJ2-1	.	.	TGTGCCAGCAGCGCCCCCGGCGGGACTCCAAACGAGCAGTTCTTC	CASSAPGGTPNEQFF
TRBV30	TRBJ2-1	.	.	TGTGCCTGGAGTGTGGGCTATGAGCAGTTCTTC	CAWSVGYEQFF
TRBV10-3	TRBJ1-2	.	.	TGTGCCATCAGTGAGTCCTTGGGCCGGATCTATGGCTACACCTTC	CAISESLGRIYGYTF
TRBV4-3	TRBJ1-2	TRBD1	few	TGCGCCAGCAGCCAAGAGGGGGACAGGGAGAGCTATGGCTACACCTTC	CASSQEGDRESYGYTF
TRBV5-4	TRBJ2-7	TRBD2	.	TGTGCCAGCAGCCCTACTAGCGGTCCTTACGAGCAGTACTTC	CASSPTSGPYEQYF
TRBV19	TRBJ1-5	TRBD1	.	TGTGCCAGTAGGGCGACAGGGGTGGGGAGCAATCAGCCCCAGCATTTT	CASRATGVGSNQPQHF
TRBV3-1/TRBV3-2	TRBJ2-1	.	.	TGTGCCAGCAGCCAAGACAGGGTACCCTACAATGAGCAGTTCTTC	CASSQDRVPYNEQFF
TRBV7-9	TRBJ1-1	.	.	TGTGCCAGCAGCTTAGATAGCAGCACTGAAGCTTTCTTT	CASSLDSSTEAFF
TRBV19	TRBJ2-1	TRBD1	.	TGTGCCAGTAGTAGAAGACAGGGGAATCCCCTGAGCTCCTACAATGAGCAGTTCTTC	CASSRRQGNPLSSYNEQFF
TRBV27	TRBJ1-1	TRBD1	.	TGTGCCAGCGGGACAGCATTTAACACTGAAGCTTTCTTT	CASGTAFNTEAFF
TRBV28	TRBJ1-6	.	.	TGTGCCAGCAGGGCGGGAGGCAGTCTCTATAATTCACCCCTCCACTTT	CASRAGGSLYNSPLHF
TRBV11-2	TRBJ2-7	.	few	TGTGCCAGCAGGTACCCGGGGGACGAGCAGTACTTC	CASRYPGDEQYF
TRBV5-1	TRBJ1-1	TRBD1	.	TGCGCCAGCAGCATCGACAGGGGTAGGCACGATGAAGCTTTCTTT	CASSIDRGRHDEAFF
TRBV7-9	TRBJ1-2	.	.	TGTGCCAGCAGCTCCTTCCGGTTGGGGACAAGACAAACCTATGGCTACACCTTC	CASSSFRLGTRQTYGYTF
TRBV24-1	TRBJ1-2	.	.	TGTGCCACCAGTGATTTGCAACTTCGGCATATATCGAAGGAGTATGGCTACACCTTC	CATSDLQLRHISKEYGYTF
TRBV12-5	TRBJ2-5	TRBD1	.	TGTGCTAGTGCCGGGACAGGAGACTTGCAAGAGACCCAGTACTTC	CASAGTGDLQETQYF
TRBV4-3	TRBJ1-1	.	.	TGCGCCAGCAGCCAAGATATGGGGCGCACTGAAGCTTTCTTT	CASSQDMGRTEAFF
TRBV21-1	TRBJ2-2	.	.	TGTGCCAGCAGCAAATCTTACACCGGGGAGCTGTTTTTT	CASSKSYTGELFF
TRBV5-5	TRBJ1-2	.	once	TGTGCCAGCAGCACTCCTGGCCAAGGGGGTGGCTACACCTTC	CASSTPGQGGGYTF
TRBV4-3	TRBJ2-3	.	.	TGCGCCAGCAGCCAAGAGGGGGGAGGAGATACGCAGTATTTT	CASSQEGGGDTQYF
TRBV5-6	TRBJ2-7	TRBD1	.	TGTGCCAGCAGCTTGTCTGGGACAGGGCGCTCGGAGCAGTACTTC	CASSLSGTGRSEQYF
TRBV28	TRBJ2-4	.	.	TGTGCCAGCAGCTCCGCAGGGCAAAACATTCAGTACTTC	CASSSAGQNIQYF
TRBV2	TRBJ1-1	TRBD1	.	TGTGCCAGCACCAGACAGGGAAACACTGAAGCTTTCTTT	CASTRQGNTEAFF
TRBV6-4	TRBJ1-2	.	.	TGTGCCAGCAGACCTACAGGGTTGGGAGAAACTAACTATGGCTACACCTTC	CASRPTGLGETNYGYTF
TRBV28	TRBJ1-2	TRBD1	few	TGTGCCAGCAGTGGGAACAGGGGGCGTCGGTTTGGCTACACCTTC	CASSGNRGRRFGYTF
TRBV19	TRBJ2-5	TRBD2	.	TGTGCCAGTAGTATTTCGCGAGGGACTAGTGGAGAGACCCAGTACTTC	CASSISRGTSGETQYF
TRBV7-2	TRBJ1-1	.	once	TGTGCCAGCAGCTTACCCGGGGTGAAGGGTTTTACTGAAGCTTTCTTT	CASSLPGVKGFTEAFF
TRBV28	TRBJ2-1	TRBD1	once	TGTGCCAGCGGCGGACAGGGGCCCTACAATGAGCAGTTCTTC	CASGGQGPYNEQFF
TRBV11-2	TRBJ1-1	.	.	TGTGCCAGCAGCTTAGGGGCCCTGAACACTGAAGCTTTCTTT	CASSLGALNTEAFF
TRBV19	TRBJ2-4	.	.	TGTGCCAGTAGTATAACCGGCGGGGACATTCAGTACTTC	CASSITGGDIQYF
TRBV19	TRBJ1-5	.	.	TGTGCCAGTAGTATTGGGCTGACAGAGTATAGCAATCAGCCCCAGCATTTT	CASSIGLTEYSNQPQHF
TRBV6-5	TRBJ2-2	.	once	TGTGCCAGCAAATTGGGCAGGGCGAACACCGGGGAGCTGTTTTTT	CASKLGRANTGELFF
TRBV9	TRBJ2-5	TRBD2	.	TGTGCCAGCAGCGTACGGGAGGAAGAGACCCAGTACTTC	CASSVREEETQYF
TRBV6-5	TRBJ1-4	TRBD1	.	TGTGCCAGCCTTGGGACAGGGGAGGGGGATGAAAAACTGTTTTTT	CASLGTGEGDEKLFF
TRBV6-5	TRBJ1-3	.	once	TGTGCCAGCAGAGATCAGGGAGGAAACACCATATATTTT	CASRDQGGNTIYF
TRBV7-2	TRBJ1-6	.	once	TGTGCCAGCAGCCCTAACCCCCGACAGAACGATTCACCCCTCCACTTT	CASSPNPRQNDSPLHF
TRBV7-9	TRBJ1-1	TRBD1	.	TGTGACAGCACCTTCGGGACAGCTGAAGCTTTCTTT	CDSTFGTAEAFF
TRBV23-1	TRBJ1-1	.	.	TGCGCCAGCAGTCAATCGTTACAGGGGAACACTGAAGCTTTCTTT	CASSQSLQGNTEAFF
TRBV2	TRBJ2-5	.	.	TGTGCCAGCATAGAGGGCCTCCGGGAGACCCAGTACTTC	CASIEGLRETQYF
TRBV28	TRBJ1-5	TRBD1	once	TGTGCCAGCGGGACAGGTGCCTCCTATCAGCCCCAGCATTTT	CASGTGASYQPQHF
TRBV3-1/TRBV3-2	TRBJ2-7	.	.	TGTGCCAGCAGCCAAGGGCGGGGCCAGTACTTC	CASSQGRGQYF
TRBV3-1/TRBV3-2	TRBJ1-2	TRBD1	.	TGTGCCAGCAGCCAAATTGGGGACAGAACTCTCTATGGCTACACCTTC	CASSQIGDRTLYGYTF
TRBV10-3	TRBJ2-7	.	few	TGTGCCATCAGTGAGTCAAGAGAATCCGACGAGCAGTACTTC	CAISESRESDEQYF
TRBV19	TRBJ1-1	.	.	TGTGCCAGTAGTCCGGTGGGTCAGGGGTTTAGCACTGAAGCTTTCTTT	CASSPVGQGFSTEAFF
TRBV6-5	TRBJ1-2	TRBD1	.	TGTGCCAGCATGGACAGGGATTATGGCTACACCTTC	CASMDRDYGYTF
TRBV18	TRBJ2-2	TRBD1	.	TGTGCCAGCTCACCACCGACAGGGATGGACACCGGGGAGCTGTTTTTT	CASSPPTGMDTGELFF